The sequence of this T cell receptor (beta chain) was determined in a study of blood T cell repertoires in COVID-19. TCRdb's copy holds only in-frame clones and misses some; the assay was immunoSEQ multiplex PCR. The data show approximately 190,000 clones, with roughly 87% seen just once and approximately 8.1% held by the top ten. The CDR3 is 20 residues long. Germline trimming cut 1 base from V and 1 base from J; bases unmatched to any gene: 17. Germline lookup yields CDR1 MDHEN and CDR2 SYDVKM. It was during active infection that Seattle patients were enrolled and then longitudinally followed. The sample holds a few counts of this clone.

The sequence was obtained from a woman aged 55-75 years with COVID-19, enrolled during active disease. The genes are TRBV28 and TRBJ1-1; 8 bases are shared with TRBD1. The sequenced material came from peripheral blood. CDR3 sequence (DNA): TGTGCCAGCAGTTTATTTAATTGGGGTGGACAGGGAAAAGGGAACACTGAAGCTTTCTTT. This codes for CASSLFNWGGQGKGNTEAFF. Filled out from reference TRBV28 and TRBJ1-1, the complete variable domain reads DVKVTQSSRYLVKRTGEKVFLECVQDMDHENMFWYRQDPGLGLRLIYFSYDVKMKEKGDIPEGYSVSREKKERFSLILESASTNQTSMYLCASSLFNWGGQGKGNTEAFFGQGTRLTVV.